This T cell receptor (beta chain) derives from a study of cytomegalovirus exposure and HLA in healthy donors. PCR amplification relied on 60 Vbeta primers (plus 13 Jbeta primers). Here immunoSEQ multiplex PCR was the method, and the copy in TCRdb shows in-frame clones only, minus some. The sample holds about 220,000 clones, approximately 80% seen once. Trimming at V came to 1 base and at J to 0 bases, leaving 6 bases not matched to a gene. The CDR3 is 16 amino acids. CDR1 SGHDN and CDR2 FVKESK come from the germline V gene. The specimen was PBMCs. The chain links TRBV14 to TRBJ2-7, with 7 bases fitting TRBD2. This TCR was recovered from a boy under 10 years old in good health and CMV-seronegative. The DNA of the CDR3 is TGTGCCAGCAGCCAAGTCGGCGGGAGTACCTCCTACGAGCAGTACTTC. Protein: CASSQVGGSTSYEQYF.